The clone carrying this T cell receptor (beta chain) occurred once. What it binds is unknown. This entry belongs to a study of cytomegalovirus exposure and HLA in healthy donors. This PCR relied on a set of 60 Vbeta primers and 13 Jbeta primers. Clones were read by immunoSEQ multiplex PCR, and TCRdb kept only the in-frame ones, dropping some. The table records a few hundred thousand clones, about 74% of them present only once. Broader study findings: 150 or so TCR beta chains were listed as cytomegalovirus-associated. CMV serostatus alone was available as immune exposure information. Later analysis demonstrated an association between a missense DCLRE1C variant and TCR beta V- and J-gene trimming.

This CDR3 region has 15 residues. The germline V gene encodes CDR1 SGHVS and CDR2 FNYEAQ. The V and J ends lost 1 base and 4 bases, in that order; junction bases with no gene match: 1. Sample: PBMCs. The TCR originated in a young woman in good health and CMV-seronegative. The J gene is TRBJ2-4, the V gene TRBV7-6, with TRBD2 identical over 10 bases. The CDR3 is CASSLVAGGKNIQYF. The CDR3 region has the DNA TGTGCCAGCAGCTTAGTAGCGGGGGGAAAAAACATTCAGTACTTC. Together with reference TRBV7-6 and TRBJ2-4, the CDR3 gives the full variable domain: GAGVSQSPRYKVTKRGQDVALRCDPISGHVSLYWYRQALGQGPEFLTYFNYEAQQDKSGLPNDRFSAERPEGSISTLTIQRTEQRDSAMYRCASSLVAGGKNIQYFGAGTRLSVL.